This TCR beta chain was sequenced during a study of blood T cell repertoires in COVID-19. Across the study: Sites in the United States, Italy and Spain provided acute and convalescent COVID-19 samples. Sample material is recorded as cDNA or gDNA derived from T cells, B-cell-depleted T cells, or PBMCs.

Authors' methods: Reference gene primer amplification gave estimated nucleated cell counts. Assay used: immunoSEQ multiplex PCR; TCRdb lists only in-frame clones, some missing. Clone size and the V and J calls come from that table; the DNA yielded D and trimming. The table includes around 300,000 clones, 80% to 90% detected once. This sequence was found in a man aged 50-60 years with active or convalescent COVID-19. Sequencing input: peripheral blood.

CDR3 bases: TGTGCCAGCAGTTTCGGGGACAGGATCACAGATACGCAGTATTTT. This codes for CASSFGDRITDTQYF. This chain links TRBV28 with TRBJ2-3; 8 bases line up with TRBD1. CDR1 and CDR2 from the germline V gene are MDHEN and SYDVKM. The CDR3 sequence is 15 residues long. The V and J ends lost 3 bases and 2 bases, in that order; junction bases with no gene match: 4. Looking up the rest from reference TRBV28 and TRBJ2-3 gives the full variable domain: DVKVTQSSRYLVKRTGEKVFLECVQDMDHENMFWYRQDPGLGLRLIYFSYDVKMKEKGDIPEGYSVSREKKERFSLILESASTNQTSMYLCASSFGDRITDTQYFGPGTRLTVL.